This T cell receptor beta chain stems from a study of response to subunit inactivated influenza vaccine. Findings and limits, study-wide: The authors proposed limited new T cell recruitment per seasonal influenza vaccination.

TCRdb called the RT-PCR reads again in MiXCR, with one record for every CDR3 protein. The sample consists of some 540,000 distinct CDR3 sequences, under 30% of them appearing once. About this clonotype: Its specificity is unknown.

Separately, the same data were catalogued under a study of T cells expressing NK-cell markers. As that study records: 5'RACE template switching with UMIs produced the TCR beta cDNA. Serological testing identified seven of the eight sequenced donors as HCMV-seropositive and one as seronegative.

The TCR sequence derives from a man in his fifties who received an inactivated influenza vaccine. Material: CD4+ T cells sorted from PBMCs, obtained 12 days after vaccination.

The CDR3 nucleotides read TGTGCCAGCAGTGCCCGGGACGGCTATGGCTACACCTTC. Amino acid sequence: CASSARDGYGYTF. The chain carries TRBV12-3 or TRBV12-4 and TRBJ1-2; D is possibly TRBD1 (5 bases). The CDR3 is 13 residues long. The V end lost 5 bases, the J end lost 4 bases, and 11 bases lay between the germline ends.